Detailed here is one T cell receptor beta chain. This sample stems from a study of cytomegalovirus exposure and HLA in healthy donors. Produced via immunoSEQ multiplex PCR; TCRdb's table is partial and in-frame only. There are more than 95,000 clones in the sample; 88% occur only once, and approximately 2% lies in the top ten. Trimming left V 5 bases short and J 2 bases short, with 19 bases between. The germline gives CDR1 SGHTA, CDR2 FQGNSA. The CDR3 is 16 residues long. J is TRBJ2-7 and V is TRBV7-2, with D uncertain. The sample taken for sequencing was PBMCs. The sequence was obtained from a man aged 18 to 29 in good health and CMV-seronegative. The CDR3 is CASSIYPTSVTYEQYF. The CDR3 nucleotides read TGTGCCAGCAGCATCTATCCGACATCGGTTACCTACGAGCAGTACTTC.